The next 27 T cell receptor beta chains were all read from a single sample in a study of graft-versus-host responses after intestinal transplantation. The table came from immunoSEQ multiplex PCR; TCRdb's copy has only in-frame clones and leaves some out. This sample has 35,000 to 45,000 clones, with just over 90% found just once. This material consisted of PBMCs, taken nearly 750 days after intestinal transplantation. The receptors come from a human patient who received an intestinal transplant, so some T cells may come from the graft donor.

This rearrangement joins TRBV5-1 to TRBJ1-4; the D is unclear. The CDR3 totals 14 residues. V shed 2 bases and J shed 5 bases, with 10 bases lying between them. The germline V gene encodes CDR1 SGHRS and CDR2 YFSETQ. Here the CDR3 DNA reads TGCGCCAGCAGCTTTAAGGGCCCGAATGAAAAACTGTTTTTT. This translates into CASSFKGPNEKLFF. Supplemented by reference TRBV5-1 and TRBJ1-4, the full variable domain reads KAGVTQTPRYLIKTRGQQVTLSCSPISGHRSVSWYQQTPGQGLQFLFEYFSETQRNKGNFPGRFSGRQFSNSRSEMNVSTLELGDSALYLCASSFKGPNEKLFFGSGTQLSVL.

The chain recombines TRBV5-1 with TRBJ2-7; 14 bases fit TRBD2. This CDR3 is built from 15 residues. V gave up 4 bases and J gave up 5 bases; unmatched junction bases: 5. CDR1 and CDR2 (germline): SGHRS, YFSETQ. CDR3 sequence reads: CASSAGLAGVHEQYF. CDR3 in DNA: TGCGCCAGCAGCGCGGGACTAGCGGGAGTCCACGAGCAGTACTTC.

The genes are TRBV28 and TRBJ2-7; 8 bases fit TRBD2. The junction had 11 bases not matched to a gene; V was cut back by 5 bases and J by 5 bases. The CDR3 extends over 15 amino acids. CDR1 is MDHEN and CDR2 is SYDVKM in the germline V gene. CDR3: CASSQTGGGLDEQYF. The DNA of the CDR3 is TGTGCCAGCAGTCAAACCGGCGGGGGGTTGGACGAGCAGTACTTC.

This sequence joins TRBV6-5 and TRBJ2-1; 10 positions match TRBD1. The V and J ends lost 6 bases and 6 bases, in that order; junction bases with no gene match: 8. The CDR3 totals 15 residues. Germline loops: CDR1 MNHEY, CDR2 SVGAGI. The CDR3 is CASRFSGTGVNEQFF. The DNA of the CDR3 is TGTGCCAGCAGGTTCTCCGGGACAGGGGTCAATGAGCAGTTCTTC.

The chain is built from TRBV27 and TRBJ2-7, with D maybe TRBD1 (7 bases). The CDR3 runs to 14 residues. Looked up from germline, CDR1 is MNHEY and CDR2 is SMNVEV (reference sequence). Trimming pared 1 base from V and 2 bases from J, leaving 9 bases between. The CDR3 DNA reads TGTGCCAGCAGTTTATTCAGGGGGGCCTACGAGCAGTACTTC. Translation gives CASSLFRGAYEQYF.

V is TRBV2 and J is TRBJ2-7; 8 bases fit TRBD1. CDR3 length: 13 residues. The trim removed 5 bases at V and 5 bases at J, leaving 5 bases unmatched. Germline V gene data show CDR1 as SNHLY and CDR2 as FYNNEI. This CDR3 reads CASSTLTGDEQYF. The CDR3 nucleotides read TGTGCCAGCAGTACCTTGACAGGGGACGAGCAGTACTTC. The whole variable domain, remainder taken from reference TRBV2 and TRBJ2-7, is EPEVTQTPSHQVTQMGQEVILRCVPISNHLYFYWYRQILGQKVEFLVSFYNNEISEKSEIFDDQFSVERPDGSNFTLKIRSTKLEDSAMYFCASSTLTGDEQYFGPGTRLTVT.

V is TRBV15 and J is TRBJ1-6; D gene unclear. V lost 0 bases to trimming and J lost 7 bases, with 10 bases between them. CDR1 is LNHNV, CDR2 YYDKDF, per germline (reference sequence). This CDR3 is built from 15 residues. Here the CDR3 reads CATSRDQAQNSPLHF. As DNA, the CDR3 is TGTGCCACCAGCAGAGATCAGGCCCAAAATTCACCCCTCCACTTT. The whole variable domain, filled in from reference TRBV15 and TRBJ1-6, reads DAMVIQNPRYQVTQFGKPVTLSCSQTLNHNVMYWYQQKSSQAPKLLFHYYDKDFNNEADTPDNFQSRRPNTSFCFLDIRSPGLGDTAMYLCATSRDQAQNSPLHFGNGTRLTVT.

The chain recombines TRBV10-3 with TRBJ2-1; D perhaps matches TRBD2 (7 bases). Trimming removed 11 bases from V and 3 bases from J, with 23 bases in between. Per germline, CDR1 ENHRY and CDR2 SYGVKD. CDR3 length: 16 amino acids. CDR3 nucleotide sequence: TGTGCCGCTCAGAGGGGGGGACGGCAGGACTACAATGAGCAGTTCTTC. Translating it yields CAAQRGGRQDYNEQFF.

This clone was seen once. CDR3 in amino acids: CASSLGLAGEETQYF. CDR3 in DNA: TGTGCCAGCAGTCTGGGACTAGCGGGAGAGGAGACCCAGTACTTC. The chain is built from TRBV2 and TRBJ2-5; 14 bases map to TRBD2. The V and J ends lost 5 bases and 5 bases, in that order; junction bases with no gene match: 4. Germline V gene lookup returns CDR1 SNHLY and CDR2 FYNNEI. The CDR3 contains 15 residues. Full variable domain (remainder filled in from reference TRBV2 and TRBJ2-5): EPEVTQTPSHQVTQMGQEVILRCVPISNHLYFYWYRQILGQKVEFLVSFYNNEISEKSEIFDDQFSVERPDGSNFTLKIRSTKLEDSAMYFCASSLGLAGEETQYFGPGTRLLVL.

This chain links TRBV5-1 with TRBJ2-3, with 8 positions matching TRBD1. The germline gives CDR1 SGHRS, CDR2 YFSETQ. With V trimmed by 0 bases and J by 4 bases, 4 bases remained unmatched. The CDR3 runs to 15 residues. This CDR3 reads CASSLEDRDADTQYF. CDR3 nucleotide sequence: TGCGCCAGCAGCTTGGAGGACAGGGACGCAGATACGCAGTATTTT.

This rearrangement joins TRBV9 to TRBJ2-5, with D perhaps being TRBD1 or TRBD2 (5 bases each). Trimming left V 7 bases short and J 2 bases short, with 18 bases between. This CDR3 spans 15 amino acids. CDR1 SGDLS and CDR2 YYNGEE come from the germline V gene. The CDR3 here is CASALGAEYQETQYF. CDR3 DNA sequence: TGTGCCAGCGCACTCGGGGCGGAGTATCAAGAGACCCAGTACTTC.

V is TRBV7-9 and J is TRBJ2-3; D gene ambiguous. The germline V gene encodes CDR1 SEHNR and CDR2 FQNEAQ (reference sequence). The CDR3 spans 15 residues. The V end was cut by 3 bases, the J end by 2 bases, with 12 bases between. The DNA of the CDR3 is TGTGCCAGCAGCTTGGGTGGCAGATTCACAGATACGCAGTATTTT. It codes for CASSLGGRFTDTQYF.

The V call is TRBV4-1, the J call TRBJ2-7; TRBD2 matches at 12 bases. The germline gives CDR1 MGHRA, CDR2 YSYEKL. The CDR3 sequence is 13 residues long. V was clipped by 8 bases and J by 3 bases; unmatched bases: 2. The CDR3 nucleotides are TGCGCCAGCCGGGGACTAGCGGGCTACGAGCAGTACTTC. This gives the protein CASRGLAGYEQYF.

The V gene is TRBV6-5, the J gene TRBJ2-2, with 7 bases identical to TRBD1. The V and J ends lost 5 bases and 3 bases, in that order; junction bases with no gene match: 3. The germline gives CDR1 MNHEY, CDR2 SVGAGI. The CDR3 spans 14 residues. CDR3 region: CASSEGQDTGELFF. Written as DNA, the CDR3 is TGTGCCAGCAGTGAAGGACAGGACACCGGGGAGCTGTTTTTT.

The rearrangement uses TRBV18 and TRBJ1-1, with TRBD1 matching over 11 bases. J was trimmed by 4 bases and V by 4 bases; bases with no gene match: 8. The CDR3 length is 16 residues. CDR1 KGHSH and CDR2 LQKENI come from the germline V gene. The CDR3 reads CASSQWDRGISTEAFF. The CDR3 DNA sequence: TGTGCCAGCTCACAATGGGACAGGGGGATCTCCACTGAAGCTTTCTTT.

This chain connects TRBV5-1 to TRBJ1-1; tentatively, D is TRBD1 (5 bases). This CDR3 comprises 19 residues. Trimming stripped 8 bases from V and 4 bases from J, with 33 bases between. In germline, CDR1 is SGHRS, CDR2 YFSETQ. Here the CDR3 reads CARGSKGAGGEVKSTEAFF. DNA for the CDR3: TGCGCCAGAGGGTCAAAAGGGGCGGGAGGAGAAGTAAAAAGCACTGAAGCTTTCTTT.

The chain links TRBV4-2 to TRBJ2-3; D gene unclear. V shed 2 bases and J shed 0 bases, with 12 bases lying between them. From germline, CDR1 is LGHNA and CDR2 YNFKEQ. CDR3 size: 16 residues. The chain's CDR3 is CASSQRRFPSTDTQYF. CDR3 DNA sequence: TGTGCCAGCAGCCAACGGCGGTTTCCTAGCACAGATACGCAGTATTTT.

The genes are TRBV18 and TRBJ2-7; D may be TRBD1 (6 bases). V was shortened by 5 bases and J by 4 bases, with 15 bases between the two germline ends. CDR3 length equals 14 residues. Germline CDR1 is KGHSH and CDR2 is LQKENI. The CDR3 here is CASSSQGWTYEQYF. The CDR3 DNA sequence: TGTGCCAGCTCATCACAGGGATGGACATACGAGCAGTACTTC.

This chain joins TRBV11-2 and TRBJ2-7, with 9 nucleotides matching TRBD1. After removal of 5 bases from V and 0 bases from J, the junction contained 8 bases not matched to a gene. The CDR3 loop spans 16 amino acids. Germline-derived CDR1 and CDR2 are SGHAT and FQNNGV. The CDR3 nucleotides are TGTGCCAGCAGCGATCCGGGACAGGGCAACTCCTACGAGCAGTACTTC. Translation gives CASSDPGQGNSYEQYF.

This chain links TRBV7-3 with TRBJ2-3; the match to TRBD2 covers 10 bases. The CDR3 has 16 amino acids. Germline V gene data show CDR1 as SGHTA and CDR2 as FQGTGA. V was clipped by 3 bases and J by 4 bases; unmatched bases: 7. CDR3 residues: CASSLSSGSGADTQYF. CDR3 nucleotides: TGTGCCAGCAGCTTGTCTAGCGGGAGCGGTGCAGATACGCAGTATTTT.

The chain has TRBV5-4 and TRBJ2-2; 10 bases agree with TRBD2. CDR3 length: 18 residues. Unmatched junction bases numbered 10, after V lost 0 bases and J lost 5 bases. Germline V CDR1 and CDR2: SGHNT, YYREEE (reference sequence). This CDR3 is CASSLELAGASWTGELFF. The CDR3 coding sequence is TGTGCCAGCAGCTTGGAGCTAGCGGGGGCTTCGTGGACCGGGGAGCTGTTTTTT.

The chain is built from TRBV7-3 and TRBJ2-1, with TRBD2 matching over 7 bases. The CDR3 consists of 16 residues. Per the germline V gene, CDR1 is SGHTA and CDR2 is FQGTGA. The ends lost 4 bases at V and 0 bases at J; junction bases unmatched: 6. Here the CDR3 DNA reads TGTGCCAGCAGCTCCGGGACTATACACTCCTACAATGAGCAGTTCTTC. It specifies CASSSGTIHSYNEQFF.

V gene TRBV30 combines with J gene TRBJ1-5; 7 bases align to TRBD1. Germline trimming cut 5 bases from V and 4 bases from J; bases unmatched to any gene: 11. The CDR3 has 15 residues. The germline V gene has CDR1 GTSNPN and CDR2 SVGIG (reference sequence). The CDR3 here is CAWGPTGSENQPQHF. CDR3 in DNA: TGTGCCTGGGGCCCGACAGGGAGTGAAAATCAGCCCCAGCATTTT.

V usage is TRBV12-5 and J usage is TRBJ2-5; the D gene is possibly TRBD1 (5 bases). V was shortened by 4 bases and J by 4 bases, with 16 bases between the two germline ends. The germline CDR1 and CDR2 sequences are LGHNT and FRNRAP. The CDR3 is made up of 15 amino acids. CDR3 sequence (DNA): TGTGCTAGTGGTTCCCCCCCTAACACAGGAGAGACCCAGTACTTC. It is translated as CASGSPPNTGETQYF.

The CDR3 DNA reads as TGTGCCAGCCGCCCCTCAACCTACAATGAGCAGTTCTTC. Its protein is CASRPSTYNEQFF. The V call is TRBV27, the J call TRBJ2-1; D is unclear. V was cut by 8 bases and J by 2 bases, with 10 bases left in between. CDR1 is MNHEY and CDR2 is SMNVEV in the germline V gene (reference sequence). The CDR3 has 13 amino acids.

The V and J genes are TRBV7-2 and TRBJ2-3, with TRBD2 as a possible D gene (6 bases). The CDR3 is 16 amino acids. The V end lost 2 bases, the J end lost 7 bases, and 19 bases lay between the germline ends. From germline, CDR1 is SGHTA and CDR2 FQGNSA. The CDR3 DNA follows: TGTGCCAGCAGCTTACCGGGACGGGGGAGGACGTATACGCAGTATTTT. Translating gives CASSLPGRGRTYTQYF.

The chain recombines TRBV14 with TRBJ2-5; D perhaps matches TRBD2 (5 bases). With 3 bases removed from V and 5 bases from J, the gap between germline ends came to 16 bases. The germline CDR1 and CDR2 sequences are SGHDN and FVKESK. The CDR3 consists of 15 residues. The CDR3 loop reads CASSHSYRDAETQYF. The CDR3 coding sequence is TGTGCCAGCAGCCATTCTTATCGGGATGCGGAGACCCAGTACTTC.